Listed below are T cell receptor delta chains from one sample, sequenced in a study of gamma-delta chains in newborns, infants, children. TCRdb made new clone calls on the reads using CATT. The sample lists several thousand delta-chain clones, roughly 2.7% occurring once. Input material: blood. The source of these receptors is a child who was a newborn, infant or young child, either healthy, febrile or measles-vaccinated (not recorded which). CDR3s include the opening cysteine and the closing phenylalanine or tryptophan. A D gene is named only where the DNA matches it firmly. Part of the rows lack a size; the others show once, few, many or a class for expanded clones.

d_call	v_call	clone_size	j_call	cdr3_nt	cdr3_aa
TRDD3	TRDV2	few	TRDJ3	TGTGCCTGCGACACCGTTGATCCTACTGGGGGCCGCTCCTGGGACACCCGACAGATGTTTTTC	CACDTVDPTGGRSWDTRQMFF
NA	TRDV2	NA	TRDJ1	TGTGCCTGTGACACTCTCCTGTGGGGATCCACCGATAAACTCATCTTT	CACDTLLWGSTDKLIF
TRDD3	TRDV2	medium-sized	TRDJ3	TGTGCCTGTGACACTGGGGGATACGAATCCTGGGACACCCGACAGATGTTTTTC	CACDTGGYESWDTRQMFF
TRDD3	TRDV3	few	TRDJ1	TGTGCCTCCCGCCTTCAGGGGGATGGGGACACCGATAAACTCATCTTT	CASRLQGDGDTDKLIF
NA	TRDV2	medium-sized	TRDJ3	TGTGCCTGTGACACCGTACTGAGCTCCTGGGACACCCGACAGATGTTTTTC	CACDTVLSSWDTRQMFF
NA	TRDV2	few	TRDJ1	TGTGCCTGCGACAAACTGGAGGCCATACACACCGATAAACTCATCTTT	CACDKLEAIHTDKLIF
TRDD3	TRDV2	few	TRDJ2	TGTGCCTGTGACACCGTATGCGAGGGGATACGCGGGACAGCACAACTCTTCTTT	CACDTVCEGIRGTAQLFF
TRDD3	TRDV2	few	TRDJ2	TGTGCCTGTGACACACTGGGGGGTTTGACAGCACAACTCTTCTTT	CACDTLGGLTAQLFF
TRDD3	TRDV2	medium-sized	TRDJ1	TGTGCCTGTGACACCTGGGGGATGGATAAACTCATCTTT	CACDTWGMDKLIF
NA	TRDV2	medium-sized	TRDJ1	TGTGCCTGTGACACCGTCGGGGGTTACATCACCGATAAACTCATCTTT	CACDTVGGYITDKLIF
NA	TRDV2	NA	TRDJ3	TGTGCCTGTGACACCTGGGGGTTCTCCGCCTCCTGGGACACCCGACAGATGTTTTTC	CACDTWGFSASWDTRQMFF
TRDD3	TRDV2	medium-sized	TRDJ3	TGTGCCTGTGACACCGTCTGGGGGATACGCTCCTGGGACACCCGACAGATGTTTTTC	CACDTVWGIRSWDTRQMFF
TRDD3	TRDV2	NA	TRDJ3	TGTGCCTGTGACTCCGTCGCTGGGGGATACGCCGGAAGCTCCTGGGACACCCGACAGATGTTTTTC	CACDSVAGGYAGSSWDTRQMFF
TRDD3	TRDV2	medium-sized	TRDJ3	TGTGCCTGTGACACTGGGGGATACTCCGCCTGGGACACCCGACAGATGTTTTTC	CACDTGGYSAWDTRQMFF
NA	TRDV1	NA	TRDJ1	TGTGCCCTTGGGGATGCCTTCGACACCGATAAACTCATCTTT	CALGDAFDTDKLIF
TRDD3	TRDV2	few	TRDJ3	TGTGCCTGTGACCCTGTACTGGGGGATACGAGCTCCTGGGACACCCGACAGATGTTTTTC	CACDPVLGDTSSWDTRQMFF
NA	TRDV2	NA	TRDJ3	TGTGCCTGTGACACCGTAGGGGATGCCTCCTGGGACGCCCGACAGATGTTTTTC	CACDTVGDASWDARQMFF
TRDD3	TRDV2	few	TRDJ2	TGTGCCTGTGGCACTCTTATACTGGGGGATACAGCACAACTCTTCTTT	CACGTLILGDTAQLFF
TRDD3	TRDV2	few	TRDJ1	TGTGCCTGCGACAAACTGGGGTCCACCGATAAACTCATCTTT	CACDKLGSTDKLIF
NA	TRDV2	few	TRDJ2	TGTGCCCGTGACCCCACACTGCCCACCTTTGCACAACTCTTCTTT	CARDPTLPTFAQLFF
NA	TRDV2	large	TRDJ3	TGTGCCTGTGACACCGGGGGGGCAAGCTCCTGGGACACCCGACAGATGTTTTTC	CACDTGGASSWDTRQMFF
NA	TRDV2	NA	TRDJ3	TGTGCCTGTGATCCCTTCACTGCAACCTGGGACACCCGACAGATGTTTTTC	CACDPFTATWDTRQMFF
TRDD3	TRDV2	NA	TRDJ2	TGTGCCTGTGACACCTGGGGGATTGAAGCACAACTCTTCTTT	CACDTWGIEAQLFF
NA	TRDV2	few	TRDJ1	TGTGCCTGTGATGGTATGTACACCGATAAACTCATCTTT	CACDGMYTDKLIF
TRDD3	TRDV2	few	TRDJ3	TGTGCCTGTGACCCCGTACTGGGGGAGAGTAGCTCCTGGGACACCCGACAGATGTTTTTC	CACDPVLGESSSWDTRQMFF
TRDD3	TRDV2	medium-sized	TRDJ1	TGTGCCTGTGACCCTGTACTGGGGGAACGGTACACCGATAAACTCATCTTT	CACDPVLGERYTDKLIF
NA	TRDV2	large	TRDJ3	TGTGCCTGTGACACCTGGGGTCCGAGCTCCTGGGACACCCGACAGATGTTTTTC	CACDTWGPSSWDTRQMFF
TRDD3	TRDV2	few	TRDJ3	TGTGCCTGTGACACCGGGAGTGGGGGATACGCAAGGAACAACTGGGACACCCGACAGATGTTTTTC	CACDTGSGGYARNNWDTRQMFF
TRDD3	TRDV2	medium-sized	TRDJ3	TGTGCCTGTGACCATACTGGGGGATACGGCTCCTGGGACACCCGACAGATGTTTTTC	CACDHTGGYGSWDTRQMFF
TRDD3	TRDV2	few	TRDJ3	TGTGCCTGTGACCCCGCGGGCTGGGGGATAAACTGGGACGCCCGACAGATGTTTTTC	CACDPAGWGINWDARQMFF
TRDD3	TRDV2	few	TRDJ3	TGTGCCAGTGACACCGTCGGACTGGGGGATTTTAGCTCCTGGGACACCCGACAGATGTTTTTC	CASDTVGLGDFSSWDTRQMFF
NA	TRDV2	medium-sized	TRDJ1	TGTGCCTGTGACACCGTCGGGGGCCTTTACACCGATAAACTCATCTTT	CACDTVGGLYTDKLIF
TRDD3	TRDV2	NA	TRDJ3	TGTGCCTGTGAACGACTGGGGGGGGCCTCCTGGGACACCCGACAGATGTTTTTC	CACERLGGASWDTRQMFF